This T cell receptor beta chain derives from a study of early T cells in non-severe SARS-CoV-2 infection. Study overall: Sequencing input comprised bulk RNA from unsorted whole blood; chain pairing was not available.

CDR1 LGHNA and CDR2 YSLEER come from the germline V gene. V shed 3 bases, J shed 8 bases, and the junction held 4 bases outside the gene matches. The CDR3 runs 14 residues. As regards this clonotype: What it recognizes is unknown.

In the library, individual cDNA molecules carried attached unique molecular identifiers. Via MiXCR, TCRdb re-called the 5' RACE reads, giving one row per CDR3 protein. The data show some 77,000 distinct CDR3 sequences, with less than 15% seen just once and roughly 15% held by the top ten. Findings and limits, study-wide: Reliance on VDJdb matching favored anti-spike CD8 responses; private and CD4 specificities were missed.

The chain links TRBV4-3 to TRBJ2-3; 11 bases map to TRBD2. The specimen comprised whole blood, sampled at baseline. This clonotype was obtained from an adult who was a healthcare worker with PCR-confirmed SARS-CoV-2 infection or an uninfected control (not recorded which). The donor label of this sample is uncertain. As DNA, the CDR3 is TGCGCCAGCAGCCAGCAAGGGACTAGCGGTACGCAGTATTTT. Protein product: CASSQQGTSGTQYF.